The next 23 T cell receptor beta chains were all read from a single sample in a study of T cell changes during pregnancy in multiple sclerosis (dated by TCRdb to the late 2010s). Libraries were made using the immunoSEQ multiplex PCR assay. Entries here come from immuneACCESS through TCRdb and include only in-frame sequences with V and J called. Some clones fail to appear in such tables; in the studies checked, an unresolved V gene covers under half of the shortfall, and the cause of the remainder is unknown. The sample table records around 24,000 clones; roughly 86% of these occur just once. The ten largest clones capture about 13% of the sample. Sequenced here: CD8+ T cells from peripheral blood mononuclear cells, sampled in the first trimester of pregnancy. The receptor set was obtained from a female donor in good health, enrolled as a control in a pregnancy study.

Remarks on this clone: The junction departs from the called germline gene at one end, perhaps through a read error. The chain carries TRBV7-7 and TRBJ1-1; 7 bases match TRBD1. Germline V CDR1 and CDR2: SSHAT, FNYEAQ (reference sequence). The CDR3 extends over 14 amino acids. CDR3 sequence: CASSPPGGHTEAFF. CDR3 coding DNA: TGTGCTAGCAGCCCCCCAGGGGGGCACACTGAAGCTTTCTTT.

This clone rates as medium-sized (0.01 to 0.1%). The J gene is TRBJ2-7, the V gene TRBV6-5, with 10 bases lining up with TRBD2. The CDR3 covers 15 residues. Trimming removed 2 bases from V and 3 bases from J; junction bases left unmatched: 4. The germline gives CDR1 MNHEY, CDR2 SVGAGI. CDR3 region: CASSYESSGSYEQYF. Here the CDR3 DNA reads TGTGCCAGCAGTTACGAGTCTAGCGGGAGCTACGAGCAGTACTTC.

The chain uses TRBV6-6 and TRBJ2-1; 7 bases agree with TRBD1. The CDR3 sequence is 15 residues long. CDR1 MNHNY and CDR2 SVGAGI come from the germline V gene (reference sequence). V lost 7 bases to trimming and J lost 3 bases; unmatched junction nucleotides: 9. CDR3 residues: CASTSSGQFYNEQFF. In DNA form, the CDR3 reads TGTGCCAGCACCTCCTCGGGACAGTTCTACAATGAGCAGTTCTTC.

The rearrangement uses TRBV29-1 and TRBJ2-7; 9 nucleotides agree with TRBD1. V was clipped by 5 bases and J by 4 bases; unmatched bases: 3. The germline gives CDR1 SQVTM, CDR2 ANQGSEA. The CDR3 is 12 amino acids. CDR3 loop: CSVTQGAYEQYF. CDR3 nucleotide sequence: TGCAGCGTTACACAGGGGGCTTACGAGCAGTACTTC.

The CDR3 sequence: CASSVGRGFSATNEKLFF. The DNA of the CDR3 is TGTGCCAGCAGCGTAGGGCGGGGATTTTCTGCAACTAATGAAAAACTGTTTTTT. The genes are TRBV9 and TRBJ1-4; no reliable D call. This CDR3 has 18 amino acids. Trimming cost V 0 bases and J 0 bases, with 15 bases left between them. The V gene's germline CDR1 is SGDLS and CDR2 YYNGEE.

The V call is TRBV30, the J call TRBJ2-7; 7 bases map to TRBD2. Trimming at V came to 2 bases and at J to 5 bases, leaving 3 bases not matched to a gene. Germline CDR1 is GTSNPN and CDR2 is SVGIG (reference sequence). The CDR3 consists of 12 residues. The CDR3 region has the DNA TGTGCCTGGAGTAGCGGGGCCCACGAGCAGTACTTC. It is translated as CAWSSGAHEQYF.

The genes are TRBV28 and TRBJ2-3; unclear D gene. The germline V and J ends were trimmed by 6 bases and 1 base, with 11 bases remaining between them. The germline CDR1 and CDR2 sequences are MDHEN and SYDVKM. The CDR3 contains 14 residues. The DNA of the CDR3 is TGTGCCAGCAGCTCCTCCCGGGGCACAGATACGCAGTATTTT. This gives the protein CASSSSRGTDTQYF.

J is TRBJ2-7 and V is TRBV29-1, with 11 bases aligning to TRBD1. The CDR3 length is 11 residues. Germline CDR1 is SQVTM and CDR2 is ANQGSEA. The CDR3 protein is CSAGQGGQQYF. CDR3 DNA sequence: TGCAGTGCGGGACAGGGGGGTCAGCAGTACTTC.

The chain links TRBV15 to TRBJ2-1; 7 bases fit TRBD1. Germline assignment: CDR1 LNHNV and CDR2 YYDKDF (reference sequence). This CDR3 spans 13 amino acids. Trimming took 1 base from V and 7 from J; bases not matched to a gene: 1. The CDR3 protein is CATSRVRGNEQFF. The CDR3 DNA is TGTGCCACCAGCAGAGTCAGGGGGAATGAGCAGTTCTTC.

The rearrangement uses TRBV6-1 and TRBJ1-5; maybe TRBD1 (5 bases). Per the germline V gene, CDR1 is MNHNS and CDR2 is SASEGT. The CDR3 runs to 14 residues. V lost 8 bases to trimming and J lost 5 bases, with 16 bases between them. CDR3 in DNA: TGTGCCAGCGGGGCAGGTTCGGTGCATCAGCCCCAGCATTTT. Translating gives CASGAGSVHQPQHF.

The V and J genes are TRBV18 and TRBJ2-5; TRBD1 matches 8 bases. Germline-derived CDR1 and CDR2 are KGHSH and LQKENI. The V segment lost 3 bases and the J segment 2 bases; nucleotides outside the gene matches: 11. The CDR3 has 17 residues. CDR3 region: CASSPRSGGGWQETQYF. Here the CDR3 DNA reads TGTGCCAGCTCACCTCGCTCAGGGGGCGGATGGCAAGAGACCCAGTACTTC.

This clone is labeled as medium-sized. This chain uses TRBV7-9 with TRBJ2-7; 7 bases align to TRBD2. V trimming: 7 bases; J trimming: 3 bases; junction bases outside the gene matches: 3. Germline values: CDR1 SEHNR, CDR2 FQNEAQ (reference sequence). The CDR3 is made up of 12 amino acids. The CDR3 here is CASIGGDYEQYF. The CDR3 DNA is TGTGCCAGCATTGGGGGGGACTACGAGCAGTACTTC.

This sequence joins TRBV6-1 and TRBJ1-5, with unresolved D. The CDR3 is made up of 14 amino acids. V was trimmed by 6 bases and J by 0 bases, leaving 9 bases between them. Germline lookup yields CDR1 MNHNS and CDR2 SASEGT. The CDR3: CASRGLSSNQPQHF. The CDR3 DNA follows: TGTGCCAGCAGGGGCCTCAGTAGCAATCAGCCCCAGCATTTT.

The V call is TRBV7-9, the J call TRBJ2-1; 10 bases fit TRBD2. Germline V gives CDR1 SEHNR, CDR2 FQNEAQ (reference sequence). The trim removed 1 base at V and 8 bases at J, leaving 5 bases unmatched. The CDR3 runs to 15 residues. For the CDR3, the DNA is TGTGCCAGCAGCTTAGGGCTAGCGGGAGTCGATGAGCAGTTCTTC. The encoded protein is CASSLGLAGVDEQFF.

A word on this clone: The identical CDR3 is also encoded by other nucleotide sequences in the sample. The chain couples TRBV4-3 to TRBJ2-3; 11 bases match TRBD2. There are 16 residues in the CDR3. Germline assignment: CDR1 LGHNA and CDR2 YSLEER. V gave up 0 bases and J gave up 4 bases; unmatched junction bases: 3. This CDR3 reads CASSQDLAGGPDTQYF. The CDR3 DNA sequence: TGCGCCAGCAGCCAAGACCTAGCGGGAGGCCCAGATACGCAGTATTTT.

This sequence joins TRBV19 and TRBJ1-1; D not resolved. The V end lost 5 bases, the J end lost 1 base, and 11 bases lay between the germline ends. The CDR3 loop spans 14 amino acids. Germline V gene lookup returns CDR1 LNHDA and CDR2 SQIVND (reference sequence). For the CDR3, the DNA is TGTGCCAGTAGTGGGAGGCAAGAGAACACTGAAGCTTTCTTT. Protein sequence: CASSGRQENTEAFF.

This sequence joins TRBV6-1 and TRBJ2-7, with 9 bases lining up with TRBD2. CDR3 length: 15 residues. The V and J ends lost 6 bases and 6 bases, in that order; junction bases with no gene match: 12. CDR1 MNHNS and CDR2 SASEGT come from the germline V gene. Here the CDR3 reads CASRSSGIGLSEQYF. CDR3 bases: TGTGCCAGCAGGTCTAGCGGGATCGGGTTGAGCGAGCAGTACTTC.

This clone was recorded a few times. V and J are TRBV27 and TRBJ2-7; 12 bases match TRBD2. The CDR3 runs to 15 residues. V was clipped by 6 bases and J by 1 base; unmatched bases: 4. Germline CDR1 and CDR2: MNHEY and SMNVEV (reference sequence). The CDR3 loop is CASSSSGRESYEQYF. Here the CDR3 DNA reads TGTGCCAGCAGCTCTAGCGGGAGGGAGTCCTACGAGCAGTACTTC.

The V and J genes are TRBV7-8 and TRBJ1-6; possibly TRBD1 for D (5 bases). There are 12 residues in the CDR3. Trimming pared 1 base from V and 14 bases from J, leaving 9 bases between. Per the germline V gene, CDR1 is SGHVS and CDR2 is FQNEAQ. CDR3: CASSLDGGTLHF. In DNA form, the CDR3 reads TGTGCCAGCAGCTTAGACGGGGGGACCCTCCACTTT.

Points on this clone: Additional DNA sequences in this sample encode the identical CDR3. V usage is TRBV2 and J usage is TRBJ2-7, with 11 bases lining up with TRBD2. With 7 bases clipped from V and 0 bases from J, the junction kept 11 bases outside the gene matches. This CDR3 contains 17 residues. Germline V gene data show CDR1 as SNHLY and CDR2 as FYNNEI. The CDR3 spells CASIPGLAGESSYEQYF. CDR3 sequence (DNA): TGTGCCAGCATCCCAGGACTAGCGGGCGAAAGCTCCTACGAGCAGTACTTC. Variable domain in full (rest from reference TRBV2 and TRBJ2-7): EPEVTQTPSHQVTQMGQEVILRCVPISNHLYFYWYRQILGQKVEFLVSFYNNEISEKSEIFDDQFSVERPDGSNFTLKIRSTKLEDSAMYFCASIPGLAGESSYEQYFGPGTRLTVT.

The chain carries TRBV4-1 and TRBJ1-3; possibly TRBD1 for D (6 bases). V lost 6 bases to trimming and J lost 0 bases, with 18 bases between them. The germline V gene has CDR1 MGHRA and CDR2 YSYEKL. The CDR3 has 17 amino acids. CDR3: CASSPETGRYSGNTIYF. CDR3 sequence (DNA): TGCGCCAGCAGTCCCGAGACAGGCAGATACTCTGGAAACACCATATATTTT.

DNA of the CDR3: TGTGCCAGCAGCCGAGCGGGGGCCTACGAGCAGTACTTC. Protein: CASSRAGAYEQYF. This chain connects TRBV7-9 to TRBJ2-7; 8 bases map to TRBD2. This CDR3 has 13 residues. J gave up 2 bases and V 5 bases, and 2 bases lay outside the gene matches. Per germline, CDR1 SEHNR and CDR2 FQNEAQ (reference sequence).

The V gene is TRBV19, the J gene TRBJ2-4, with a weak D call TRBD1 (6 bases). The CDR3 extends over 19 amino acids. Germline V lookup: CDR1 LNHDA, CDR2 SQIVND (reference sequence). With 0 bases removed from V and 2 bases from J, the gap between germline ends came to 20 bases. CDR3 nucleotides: TGTGCCAGTAGTATAGAACGGGCACAGGGCTCCATGTCCAAAAACATTCAGTACTTC. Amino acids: CASSIERAQGSMSKNIQYF.